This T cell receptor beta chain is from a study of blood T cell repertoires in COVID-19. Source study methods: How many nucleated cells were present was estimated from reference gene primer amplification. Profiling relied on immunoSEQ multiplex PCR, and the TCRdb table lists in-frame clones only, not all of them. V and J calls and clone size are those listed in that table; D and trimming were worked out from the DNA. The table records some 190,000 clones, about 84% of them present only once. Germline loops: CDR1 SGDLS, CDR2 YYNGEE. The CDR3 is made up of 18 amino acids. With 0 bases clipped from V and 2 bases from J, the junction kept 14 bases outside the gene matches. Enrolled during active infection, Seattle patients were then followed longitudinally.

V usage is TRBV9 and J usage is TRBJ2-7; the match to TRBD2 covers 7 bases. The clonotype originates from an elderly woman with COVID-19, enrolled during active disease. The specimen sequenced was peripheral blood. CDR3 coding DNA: TGTGCCAGCAGCGTAGAACCAGCGGGGCCCCATTCCCCCTACGAGCAGTACTTC. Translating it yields CASSVEPAGPHSPYEQYF.